Shown below are 23 T cell receptor beta chains from a single sample sequenced in a study of T-cell reconstitution after alpha-beta-depleted transplantation in children. As it was prepared, the TCRbeta library received unique molecular identifiers. TCRdb used MiXCR to reprocess the PCR reads, holding one entry per CDR3 protein. The profile covers about a million distinct CDR3 sequences, with around 30% appearing a single time and over 25% taken by the ten largest. The sample here was PBMCs, mostly from graft donor cells, taken 360 days after TCRalphabeta/CD19-depleted stem cell transplant. Receptor source: a boy under two years old who had a stem cell transplant for SCID, so the T cells may come from the graft donor.

The chain combines TRBV29-1 with TRBJ2-7, with 7 bases that match TRBD1. The V gene's germline CDR1 is SQVTM and CDR2 ANQGSEA. Trimming at V came to 4 bases and at J to 0 bases, leaving 9 bases not matched to a gene. The CDR3 is 15 residues long. CDR3 sequence reads: CSVVGRRTGSYEQYF. CDR3 DNA: TGCAGCGTTGTGGGGCGCCGGACAGGCTCCTACGAGCAGTACTTC.

This clonotype has just one count. The genes are TRBV6-2 or TRBV6-3 and TRBJ2-7, with D perhaps TRBD1 or TRBD2 (6 bases each). The CDR3 runs 15 residues. V lost 6 bases to trimming and J lost 6 bases, with 21 bases between them. Germline V CDR1 and CDR2: MNHEY, SVGEGT. CDR3 residues: CASSRSAQGRSEQYF. The CDR3 DNA reads as TGTGCCAGCAGCAGATCGGCGCAGGGGAGGAGCGAGCAGTACTTC.

This clonotype occurred a few times. The chain combines TRBV29-1 with TRBJ2-3, with a weak D call TRBD1 (6 bases). Germline V gives CDR1 SQVTM, CDR2 ANQGSEA. The CDR3 extends over 13 amino acids. This CDR3 reads CSSQKGVTDTQYF. The CDR3 nucleotides read TGCAGTTCCCAGAAGGGGGTCACAGATACGCAGTATTTT.

This clonotype was seen a few times. The chain combines TRBV28 with TRBJ2-7, with D tentatively TRBD2 (6 bases). V was cut by 8 bases and J by 2 bases, with 16 bases left in between. Germline V lookup: CDR1 MDHEN, CDR2 SYDVKM. This CDR3 is 14 amino acids long. CDR3 sequence (DNA): TGTGCCAGCGGCTGGACTACTGGCCCCTACGAGCAGTACTTC. Its protein is CASGWTTGPYEQYF.

The chain couples TRBV25-1 to TRBJ2-7; the D gene is possibly TRBD1 (5 bases). The ends were cut back, 1 base at V and 6 bases at J, with 16 bases in the middle. Germline values: CDR1 MGHDK, CDR2 SYGVNS. This CDR3 contains 15 residues. CDR3 nucleotide sequence: TGTGCCAGCAGTGAATGGGGCGCTCCGAGTGGCGAGCAGTACTTC. Residues: CASSEWGAPSGEQYF.

The chain couples TRBV5-5 to TRBJ1-6; D remains unclear. Germline CDR1 SGHKS, CDR2 YYEKEE (reference sequence). There are 15 residues in the CDR3. Trimming shortened V by 4 bases and J by 5 bases, and 13 bases separated the two germline ends. DNA for the CDR3: TGTGCCAGCAGCCTACCGTCCCCCAATAATTCACCCCTCCACTTT. It specifies CASSLPSPNNSPLHF.

This rearrangement joins TRBV21-1 to TRBJ1-1; the DNA was not compared with TRBD1, the D call given in the table. TRBV21-1 is a recognized pseudogene. The CDR3 length is 16 residues. The CDR3 region has the DNA TGTGCCAGCAACCCTTTCAGGGGGCCGATGAACACTGAAGCTTTCTTT. This encodes CASNPFRGPMNTEAFF.

This chain connects TRBV7-9 to TRBJ2-6, with TRBD2 matching 7 bases. The V and J ends lost 5 bases and 2 bases, in that order; junction bases with no gene match: 9. The germline CDR1 and CDR2 sequences are SEHNR and FQNEAQ (reference sequence). The CDR3 is made up of 17 amino acids. CDR3 nucleotides: TGTGCCAGCAGCCTTGACCCGGGAGGTCCTGGGGCCAACGTCCTGACTTTC. This sequence encodes CASSLDPGGPGANVLTF.

This clonotype occurred a few times. The chain joins TRBV28 to TRBJ2-3; TRBD2 matches at 8 bases. Germline trimming cut 1 base from V and 4 bases from J; bases unmatched to any gene: 7. Germline CDR1 is MDHEN and CDR2 is SYDVKM. The CDR3 consists of 16 residues. The CDR3, as DNA: TGTGCCAGCAGTTTATACCGGGGGGGCAGCGCAGATACGCAGTATTTT. This translates into CASSLYRGGSADTQYF.

This clonotype showed up just a few times. The rearrangement joins TRBV28 to TRBJ1-5; 9 nucleotides line up with TRBD1. The CDR3 length is 17 residues. Germline CDR1 MDHEN, CDR2 SYDVKM. The trim removed 6 bases at V and 0 bases at J, leaving 9 bases unmatched. The CDR3 region is CASRGTGWAHSNQPQHF. In nucleotides, the CDR3 is TGTGCCAGCAGAGGGACAGGGTGGGCGCATAGCAATCAGCCCCAGCATTTT. Complete variable domain (other parts from reference TRBV28 and TRBJ1-5): DVKVTQSSRYLVKRTGEKVFLECVQDMDHENMFWYRQDPGLGLRLIYFSYDVKMKEKGDIPEGYSVSREKKERFSLILESASTNQTSMYLCASRGTGWAHSNQPQHFGDGTRLSIL.

Only a few counts were recorded for this clonotype. This sequence joins TRBV29-1 and TRBJ1-1; D is unresolved. The CDR3 length is 14 residues. The germline V gene encodes CDR1 SQVTM and CDR2 ANQGSEA. Trimming took 1 base from V and 0 from J, leaving 9 bases between them. The CDR3 nucleotides are TGCAGCGTTGAAGTGGCAGCAATGAACACTGAAGCTTTCTTT. It translates to CSVEVAAMNTEAFF.

The J gene is TRBJ2-5, the V gene TRBV7-8; D unclear. Trimming took off 7 bases at V and 3 bases at J, with 12 bases between the two ends. Germline V gene data show CDR1 as SGHVS and CDR2 as FQNEAQ. This CDR3 is built from 13 residues. CDR3 DNA: TGTGCCAGCAACCAGCAAGATAAAGAGACCCAGTACTTC. Its protein is CASNQQDKETQYF.

The V gene is TRBV19, the J gene TRBJ2-2; 8 nucleotides agree with TRBD1. V gave up 9 bases and J gave up 0 bases; unmatched junction bases: 6. The germline CDR1 and CDR2 sequences are LNHDA and SQIVND (reference sequence). The CDR3 loop spans 15 amino acids. The CDR3 nucleotides are TGTGCCAGCCGACAGGGGCCTTCGAACACCGGGGAGCTGTTTTTT. It codes for CASRQGPSNTGELFF. The full variable domain, its missing parts supplied by reference TRBV19 and TRBJ2-2, is DGGITQSPKYLFRKEGQNVTLSCEQNLNHDAMYWYRQDPGQGLRLIYYSQIVNDFQKGDIAEGYSVSREKKESFPLTVTSAQKNPTAFYLCASRQGPSNTGELFFGEGSRLTVL.

This clonotype turned up a few times. The chain recombines TRBV12-3 or TRBV12-4 with TRBJ1-2, with D hard to call. Trimming removed 2 bases from V and 7 bases from J, with 11 bases in between. This CDR3 region has 13 residues. The CDR3 here is CASSLSGSSGYTF. Here the CDR3 DNA reads TGTGCCAGCAGTTTATCGGGTTCGTCTGGCTACACCTTC.

This clonotype has just a few counts. V gene TRBV4-1 combines with J gene TRBJ1-3; D ambiguous. The germline V gene has CDR1 MGHRA and CDR2 YSYEKL. V shed 4 bases and J shed 2 bases, with 9 bases lying between them. The CDR3 is 14 residues long. The CDR3 reads CASSPSKPGNTIYF. In DNA, the CDR3 is TGCGCCAGCAGCCCCTCTAAGCCTGGAAACACCATATATTTT.

This chain links TRBV29-1 with TRBJ1-2; weak D call: TRBD1 (6 bases). Trimming removed 4 bases from V and 4 bases from J, with 7 bases in between. The CDR3 is 11 amino acids. Germline V gene lookup returns CDR1 SQVTM and CDR2 ANQGSEA. CDR3 in DNA: TGCAGCGTTGCACAGGGCTATGGCTACACCTTC. The encoded protein is CSVAQGYGYTF.

This clonotype was seen a handful of times. J is TRBJ2-7 and V is TRBV10-3; 10 bases map to TRBD1. Germline V gives CDR1 ENHRY, CDR2 SYGVKD. Unmatched junction bases numbered 8, after V lost 9 bases and J lost 0 bases. The CDR3 has 15 amino acids. The CDR3 nucleotides are TGTGCCATTGCTACTCGGACAGGGGGCTCCTACGAGCAGTACTTC. The encoded protein is CAIATRTGGSYEQYF.

V is TRBV20-1 and J is TRBJ2-5, with 8 bases lining up with TRBD2. The CDR3 sequence is 14 residues long. Per germline, CDR1 DFQATT and CDR2 SNEGSKA (reference sequence). V gave up 0 bases and J gave up 5 bases; unmatched junction bases: 5. This CDR3 reads CSARDEAGGETQYF. Written as DNA, the CDR3 is TGCAGTGCTAGAGATGAGGCGGGGGGCGAGACCCAGTACTTC.

This sequence joins TRBV12-3 or TRBV12-4 and TRBJ1-1; D is ambiguous. This CDR3 has 14 amino acids. Trimming removed 3 bases from V and 1 base from J, with 9 bases in between. The CDR3 reads CASSFGRQNTEAFF. The CDR3 DNA is TGTGCCAGCAGTTTCGGGCGGCAGAACACTGAAGCTTTCTTT.

The V gene is TRBV9, the J gene TRBJ1-2, with TRBD1 as a possible D gene (5 bases). The length of the CDR3 is 14 residues. V dropped 3 bases and J dropped 4 bases, with 13 bases sitting between them. Per germline, CDR1 SGDLS and CDR2 YYNGEE. The CDR3 loop is CASSARDLGYGYTF. The CDR3, as DNA: TGTGCCAGCAGCGCCAGGGATTTAGGCTATGGCTACACCTTC.

This clonotype was counted only a few times. The V and J genes are TRBV5-1 and TRBJ2-1; 7 bases are a match to TRBD2. The V and J ends lost 4 bases and 4 bases, in that order; junction bases with no gene match: 5. The CDR3 length is 14 residues. Germline CDR1 SGHRS, CDR2 YFSETQ. The DNA for the CDR3 is TGCGCCAGCAGCGTAAGCGGGGTATACAATGAGCAGTTCTTC. It codes for CASSVSGVYNEQFF.

This clonotype is a singleton in its sample. This chain uses TRBV6-2 or TRBV6-3 with TRBJ1-2; tentative D call: TRBD1 (6 bases). This CDR3 spans 15 amino acids. The germline V and J ends were trimmed by 0 bases and 8 bases, with 16 bases remaining between them. The germline CDR1 and CDR2 sequences are MNHEY and SVGEGT. The CDR3 reads CASSYSGTRGQGYTF. The CDR3 DNA reads TGTGCCAGCAGTTACTCGGGAACGAGGGGACAAGGCTACACCTTC.

The chain has TRBV5-5 and TRBJ2-5, with 9 bases lining up with TRBD1. This CDR3 is built from 15 residues. V lost 1 base to trimming and J lost 3 bases; unmatched junction nucleotides: 4. Per germline, CDR1 SGHKS and CDR2 YYEKEE (reference sequence). The CDR3 loop reads CASSLRQGEKETQYF. The CDR3 DNA follows: TGTGCCAGCAGCTTGCGACAGGGGGAGAAAGAGACCCAGTACTTC.